A selection of T cell receptor beta chains follows, all from one sample in a study of sequential checkpoint blockade in melanoma. Only in-frame clones appear in the TCRdb table, and some are missing; sequencing was by immunoSEQ multiplex PCR. The table records roughly 6,000 clones, 26% of them present only once. The source was tumor tissue (inferred from file names), collected from a patient given nivolumab and ipilimumab in sequence. Source of these receptors: a human donor with melanoma. The CDR3 runs from the conserved cysteine through the conserved F or W. D genes are given only for firm matches. Where a row states a size, it is once, few, many or the class of an expanded clone; other rows omit it.

J gene	CDR3 length	clone size	V gene	D gene	CDR3 protein	CDR3 DNA
TRBJ1-5	14	-	TRBV19	TRBD1	CASSGTASNQPQHF	TGTGCCAGTAGTGGGACAGCCTCCAATCAGCCCCAGCATTTT
TRBJ2-7	11	-	TRBV19	-	CASSGGYEQYF	TGTGCCAGTAGTGGGGGCTACGAGCAGTACTTC
TRBJ2-7	14	-	TRBV5-1	-	CASSQDRLVYEQYF	TGCGCCAGCAGCCAAGACAGGTTAGTCTACGAGCAGTACTTC
TRBJ1-4	16	few	TRBV18	-	CASSPPEGMANEKLFF	TGTGCCAGCTCACCACCGGAGGGGATGGCTAATGAAAAACTGTTTTTT
TRBJ2-1	18	-	TRBV4-1	TRBD1	CASSQEGSGTGLYNEQFF	TGCGCCAGCAGCCAAGAAGGGTCCGGGACAGGGCTCTACAATGAGCAGTTCTTC
TRBJ2-7	13	-	TRBV19	-	CASSIGTSYEQYF	TGTGCCAGTAGTATAGGGACCTCCTACGAGCAGTACTTC
TRBJ1-4	14	few	TRBV28	-	CASKMGPLNEKLFF	TGTGCCAGCAAGATGGGACCCTTGAATGAAAAACTGTTTTTT
TRBJ1-3	16	few	TRBV11-3	-	CASSLGVSNSGNTIYF	TGTGCCAGCAGCTTAGGGGTTTCCAACTCTGGAAACACCATATATTTT
TRBJ1-2	16	few	TRBV11-3	-	CASSSAQGQGHYGYTF	TGTGCCAGCAGCTCCGCCCAAGGCCAGGGCCACTATGGCTACACCTTC
TRBJ2-3	15	many	TRBV2	-	CASLGGARRTDTQYF	TGTGCCAGTCTGGGCGGGGCCCGCCGCACAGATACGCAGTATTTT
TRBJ2-1	11	-	TRBV19	-	CASSNYNEQFF	TGTGCCAGTAGCAATTACAATGAGCAGTTCTTC
TRBJ2-5	11	once	TRBV10-1	TRBD2	CASSESKRGYF	TGCGCCAGCAGTGAGTCGAAGCGGGGGTACTTC
TRBJ1-5	15	medium-sized	TRBV6-8	-	CASSYVDGGSQPQHF	TGTGCCAGCAGTTACGTGGACGGGGGGAGTCAGCCCCAGCATTTT
TRBJ2-7	17	medium-sized	TRBV18	TRBD2	CASSWGLAGAGSYEQYF	TGTGCCAGCTCATGGGGACTAGCGGGGGCTGGGTCCTACGAGCAGTACTTC
TRBJ2-2	15	medium-sized	TRBV28	-	CASSMEQGSTGELFF	TGTGCCAGCAGCATGGAGCAGGGGTCCACCGGGGAGCTGTTTTTT
TRBJ1-6	15	few	TRBV15	-	CATSRFRQGDSPLHF	TGTGCCACCAGCAGATTCAGACAAGGGGATTCACCCCTCCACTTT
TRBJ2-5	14	-	TRBV19	-	CASSPGHLMGTQYF	TGTGCCAGTAGCCCGGGACACCTGATGGGGACCCAGTACTTC
TRBJ2-7	16	few	TRBV28	TRBD2	CASSLGGTANSYEQYF	TGTGCCAGCAGTTTGGGGGGGACGGCTAATTCCTACGAGCAGTACTTC
TRBJ1-5	13	-	TRBV19	TRBD1	CASSSTGSQPQHF	TGTGCCAGTAGCTCGACAGGGAGCCAGCCCCAGCATTTT
TRBJ2-7	14	-	TRBV12-5	-	CASQLAGDLYEQYF	TGTGCCAGCCAGTTGGCAGGGGACCTCTACGAGCAGTACTTC
TRBJ2-3	14	medium-sized	TRBV11-3	-	CASSGIGGTDTQYF	TGTGCCAGCAGCGGAATAGGCGGCACAGATACGCAGTATTTT
TRBJ1-2	16	-	TRBV11-3	-	CASSPPLGRTNYGYTF	TGTGCCAGCAGCCCGCCCTTGGGGCGGACTAACTATGGCTACACCTTC
TRBJ1-3	15	-	TRBV18	-	CASSPSGVSGNTIYF	TGTGCCAGCTCACCTTCGGGGGTCTCTGGAAACACCATATATTTT
TRBJ2-7	15	many	TRBV6-8	-	CASSPPIQSSYEQYF	TGTGCCAGCAGTCCACCGATACAATCTTCCTACGAGCAGTACTTC
TRBJ2-7	15	-	TRBV19	TRBD2	CASSMLAGSSYEQYF	TGTGCCAGTAGTATGTTAGCGGGGAGCTCCTACGAGCAGTACTTC
TRBJ1-4	15	-	TRBV5-1	TRBD1	CASSLGGTGNEKLFF	TGCGCCAGCAGCTTGGGGGGGACAGGGAATGAAAAACTGTTTTTT
TRBJ2-7	11	medium-sized	TRBV6-7	-	CASSGSNEQYF	TGTGCCAGCAGTGGCAGTAACGAGCAGTACTTC
TRBJ2-5	13	-	TRBV10-2	-	CASSESGGETQYF	TGCGCCAGCAGTGAGTCGGGCGGAGAGACCCAGTACTTC
TRBJ2-1	15	few	TRBV11-3	-	CASSLQASSYNEQFF	TGTGCCAGCAGCTTGCAGGCTAGCTCCTACAATGAGCAGTTCTTC
TRBJ2-7	16	-	TRBV12-5	TRBD1	CASGLRGTARSYEQYF	TGTGCTAGTGGTTTGAGGGGGACAGCCCGCTCCTACGAGCAGTACTTC
TRBJ2-3	12	few	TRBV28	-	CASRGSTDTQYF	TGTGCCAGCCGTGGGAGCACAGATACGCAGTATTTT
TRBJ1-2	15	-	TRBV18	TRBD1	CASSAEKTGGYGYTF	TGTGCCAGCTCAGCGGAAAAGACAGGGGGATATGGCTACACCTTC
TRBJ1-1	14	-	TRBV30	-	CAWSVDSVNTEAFF	TGTGCCTGGAGTGTCGACAGCGTGAACACTGAAGCTTTCTTT
TRBJ2-1	15	-	TRBV15	-	CATTQRPPAYNEQFF	TGTGCCACCACTCAGAGGCCCCCGGCTTACAATGAGCAGTTCTTC
TRBJ2-7	13	-	TRBV19	-	CASSWGNSYEQYF	TGTGCCAGTAGCTGGGGGAACTCCTACGAGCAGTACTTC
TRBJ1-2	16	-	TRBV19	-	CASSILNWGRGDGYTF	TGTGCCAGTAGTATCCTCAACTGGGGCAGGGGCGATGGCTACACCTTC
TRBJ2-1	15	few	TRBV18	TRBD2	CASSPERGGYNEQFF	TGTGCCAGCTCACCGGAGCGGGGGGGTTACAATGAGCAGTTCTTC
TRBJ1-1	16	medium-sized	TRBV11-3	-	CASSLIGINLGTEAFF	TGTGCCAGCAGCTTAATCGGAATAAACCTGGGAACTGAAGCTTTCTTT
TRBJ1-1	13	many	TRBV7-2	-	CASSTGPLSGAFF	TGTGCCAGCAGCACTGGACCTCTCAGCGGAGCTTTCTTT
TRBJ2-3	13	-	TRBV29-1	TRBD1	CSDHRGGTDTQYF	TGCAGCGACCACAGGGGAGGCACAGATACGCAGTATTTT
TRBJ2-3	18	-	TRBV6-8	TRBD2	CASSFGIGLAGSLDTQYF	TGTGCCAGCAGTTTTGGTATCGGACTAGCGGGTTCGCTAGATACGCAGTATTTT
TRBJ1-2	12	few	TRBV19	TRBD1	CASSRQGSGYTF	TGTGCCAGTAGTAGACAGGGGTCTGGCTACACCTTC